These 12 T cell receptor beta chains were sequenced from one sample in a study of cytomegalovirus exposure and HLA in healthy donors listed by TCRdb under 2017. Libraries were made using the immunoSEQ multiplex PCR assay. For the multiplex PCR, a mixture combining 60 forward primers for TCR Vbeta segments and 13 reverse primers for TCR Jbeta segments was used. TCRdb provides this immuneACCESS table in a form limited to in-frame rearrangements. Some clones are lacking; in checked studies, under half of them reflect an unresolved V gene, and why the rest are absent is not known. Here the sample has some 120,000 clones; roughly 71% occur a single time. The leading ten clones occupy approximately 6.4% of the sample. The sequenced sample consisted of PBMCs. The source is a woman between 45 and 60 years old in good health and CMV-seropositive.

J is TRBJ1-5 and V is TRBV19; 10 bases map to TRBD1. The CDR3 runs 15 residues. V was pared by 1 base and J by 6 bases, with 3 bases of the junction left unmatched. Germline loops: CDR1 LNHDA, CDR2 SQIVND (reference sequence). CDR3 sequence (DNA): TGTGCCAGTAGTATAGTAGGGACAGGGGTTCAGCCCCAGCATTTT. This gives the protein CASSIVGTGVQPQHF.

The chain joins TRBV6-1 to TRBJ1-2, with no clear D. CDR1 is MNHNS and CDR2 is SASEGT in the germline V gene. V lost 6 bases to trimming and J lost 4 bases, with 9 bases between them. This CDR3 comprises 12 residues. The CDR3 DNA sequence: TGTGCCAGCAGAGTTCTGAGCTATGGCTACACCTTC. This translates into CASRVLSYGYTF.

This chain joins TRBV29-1 and TRBJ1-2; D remains unclear. Between the trimmed V and J ends, which lost 6 bases and 8 bases, there was a span of 13 bases. The CDR3 is made up of 11 amino acids. Per germline, CDR1 SQVTM and CDR2 ANQGSEA. CDR3 residues: CSVTSSGGYTF. For the CDR3, the DNA is TGCAGCGTAACGAGCTCGGGAGGCTACACCTTC.

The chain combines TRBV9 with TRBJ2-7; D may be TRBD2 (6 bases). Trimming left V 0 bases short and J 0 bases short, with 16 bases between. Per germline, CDR1 SGDLS and CDR2 YYNGEE. The CDR3 spans 17 residues. CDR3 sequence: CASSVAAGLRGSYEQYF. CDR3 coding DNA: TGTGCCAGCAGCGTAGCTGCGGGGCTAAGGGGCTCCTACGAGCAGTACTTC.

In its sample, this clone was seen a few times. The chain joins TRBV2 to TRBJ1-5, with a weak D call TRBD1 (6 bases). The CDR3 is made up of 16 amino acids. Deletions cut 4 bases from V and 6 bases from J, with 19 bases between. The germline CDR1 and CDR2 sequences are SNHLY and FYNNEI. CDR3: CASSALDRGLGQPQHF. CDR3 coding DNA: TGTGCCAGCAGTGCGTTAGATAGGGGGTTGGGTCAGCCCCAGCATTTT.

As concerns this clone: Germline and junction disagree at one end, which may indicate a read error. The chain links TRBV7-9 to TRBJ1-2; the match to TRBD1 covers 9 bases. Germline values: CDR1 SEHNR, CDR2 FQNEAQ (reference sequence). The CDR3 runs 15 residues. The CDR3 coding sequence is TGTGCCAGCAGCGCAAACAGGGGGCCGGACTATGGCTACCCCTTC. This codes for CASSANRGPDYGYPF.

The genes are TRBV12-5 and TRBJ1-2; D not certain. Germline assignment: CDR1 LGHNT and CDR2 FRNRAP. The CDR3 extends over 14 amino acids. Between the trimmed V and J ends, which lost 1 base and 8 bases, there was a span of 14 bases. CDR3 DNA sequence: TGTGCTAGTGGTTTGGGCCGCGGGGAAGGGGGCTACACCTTC. Its protein product is CASGLGRGEGGYTF. Complete variable domain (other parts from reference TRBV12-5 and TRBJ1-2): DARVTQTPRHKVTEMGQEVTMRCQPILGHNTVFWYRQTMMQGLELLAYFRNRAPLDDSGMPKDRFSAEMPDATLATLKIQPSEPRDSAVYFCASGLGRGEGGYTFGSGTRLTVV.

This sequence joins TRBV6-6 and TRBJ1-5; D may be TRBD1 (6 bases). The germline V and J ends were trimmed by 5 bases and 8 bases, with 10 bases remaining between them. Germline lookup yields CDR1 MNHNY and CDR2 SVGAGI (reference sequence). CDR3 length: 12 residues. The CDR3 coding sequence is TGTGCCAGCAGTCACAGGGCAGAGCCCCAGCATTTT. It encodes CASSHRAEPQHF.

V usage is TRBV5-6 and J usage is TRBJ1-2; no clear D. Looked up from germline, CDR1 is SGHDT and CDR2 is YYEEEE. This CDR3 contains 14 residues. Trimming took off 4 bases at V and 7 bases at J, with 17 bases between the two ends. The CDR3, as DNA: TGTGCCAGCAGCCCCTTGAGGCTGCAGAGTGGCTACACCTTC. This sequence encodes CASSPLRLQSGYTF.

This clone was found once. The V and J genes are TRBV30 and TRBJ2-1, with D possibly matching TRBD2 (6 bases). V was pared by 2 bases and J by 4 bases, with 18 bases between. Germline-derived CDR1 and CDR2 are GTSNPN and SVGIG (reference sequence). The CDR3 is 16 amino acids. The CDR3 DNA reads as TGTGCCTGGAGTAACGCCGGGCGGGGTTTATACAATGAGCAGTTCTTC. Protein sequence: CAWSNAGRGLYNEQFF.

The sample holds many counts of this clone. The chain has TRBV6-4 and TRBJ2-2, with 10 bases aligning to TRBD2. V gave up 4 bases and J gave up 4 bases; unmatched junction bases: 0. Germline CDR1 is MRHNA and CDR2 is SNTAGT. The length of the CDR3 is 14 residues. The CDR3 DNA follows: TGTGCCAGCAGTGTAGCGGGGGGCACCGGGGAGCTGTTTTTT. It is translated as CASSVAGGTGELFF.

The gene calls are TRBV6-1 and TRBJ2-1, with a tentative D call TRBD2 (5 bases). Trimming removed 1 base from V and 5 bases from J, with 9 bases in between. The CDR3 length is 14 residues. CDR1 is MNHNS and CDR2 is SASEGT in the germline V gene. CDR3 loop: CASSEGQRDNEQFF. The CDR3 coding sequence is TGTGCCAGCAGTGAAGGGCAGAGGGACAATGAGCAGTTCTTC.